The 16 T cell receptor beta chains listed next were all sequenced from one sample in a study of shared clonotypes between healthy human individuals. The table came from immunoSEQ multiplex PCR; TCRdb's copy has only in-frame clones and leaves some out. The table includes 950,000 to 1,200,000 clones, roughly 80% detected once. Input material: memory CD4+ T cells from PBMCs. Subset meaning: CD45RA-negative fraction. The origin of the receptors is a man aged 18 to 30 in good health. Some clones in this sample may be carry-over from other donors' samples.

The chain carries TRBV5-8 and TRBJ1-1, with D possibly matching TRBD1 (5 bases). Germline assignment: CDR1 SGHTS and CDR2 YDEGEE. V lost 3 bases, J lost 4 bases, and 13 bases lay in between. The CDR3 runs to 14 residues. CDR3 sequence reads: CASSYLRDSTEAFF. The DNA of the CDR3 is TGTGCCAGCAGCTACCTCAGGGATAGCACTGAAGCTTTCTTT.

This chain joins TRBV25-1 and TRBJ2-5; D call uncertain. The CDR3 spans 14 residues. Germline V gene lookup returns CDR1 MGHDK and CDR2 SYGVNS. Trimming shortened V by 4 bases and J by 2 bases, and 11 bases separated the two germline ends. CDR3 sequence reads: CASSVGLLQETQYF. For the CDR3, the DNA is TGTGCCAGCAGTGTGGGATTGTTACAAGAGACCCAGTACTTC.

J is TRBJ1-5 and V is TRBV19; D unresolved. V lost 5 bases to trimming and J lost 5 bases, with 10 bases between them. This CDR3 contains 13 residues. CDR1 LNHDA and CDR2 SQIVND come from the germline V gene (reference sequence). The chain's CDR3 is CASSGSNYQPQHF. The CDR3, as DNA: TGTGCCAGTAGTGGGTCAAATTATCAGCCCCAGCATTTT.

The rearrangement links TRBV6-6 to TRBJ2-2; D unclear. Trimming removed 8 bases from V and 6 bases from J, with 7 bases in between. This CDR3 contains 11 residues. The germline V gene has CDR1 MNHNY and CDR2 SVGAGI (reference sequence). DNA for the CDR3: TGTGCCAGCTCTTTGGCCGGGGAGCTGTTTTTT. This encodes CASSLAGELFF.

To note about this clone: Possible read error: a much larger clone is one base away. Within the sample, other DNA sequences also encode this same CDR3. This sequence joins TRBV11-3 and TRBJ2-3, with D unresolved. CDR3 length equals 12 residues. Germline CDR1 SGHNT, CDR2 YENEEA. Trimming removed 1 base from V and 6 bases from J, with 5 bases in between. In nucleotides, the CDR3 is TGTGCCAGCAGCTTAGTAGGTGATACGCAGTATTTT. Its translation: CASSLVGDTQYF.

The CDR3 bases are TGCGCCAGCAGCTTTTCCACGGGGGGGATCTACGAGCAGTACTTC. Its translation: CASSFSTGGIYEQYF. This chain links TRBV5-1 with TRBJ2-7; the match to TRBD2 covers 8 bases. The CDR3 has 15 residues. The J segment lost 3 bases and the V segment lost 2 bases, leaving 7 bases of the junction unmatched. From germline, CDR1 is SGHRS and CDR2 YFSETQ. Using reference TRBV5-1 and TRBJ2-7 for the parts outside the CDR3, the full variable domain is KAGVTQTPRYLIKTRGQQVTLSCSPISGHRSVSWYQQTPGQGLQFLFEYFSETQRNKGNFPGRFSGRQFSNSRSEMNVSTLELGDSALYLCASSFSTGGIYEQYFGPGTRLTVT.

The chain couples TRBV18 to TRBJ2-7; 8 bases fit TRBD2. Germline lookup yields CDR1 KGHSH and CDR2 LQKENI. After removal of 4 bases from V and 1 base from J, the junction contained 3 bases not matched to a gene. There are 14 residues in the CDR3. In DNA, the CDR3 is TGTGCCAGCTCACGGACTAGCAGATCCTACGAGCAGTACTTC. Residues: CASSRTSRSYEQYF.

This clone was recorded once. The chain is built from TRBV5-1 and TRBJ1-4; D is unclear. Trimming cost V 2 bases and J 5 bases, with 7 bases left between them. Germline V gene data show CDR1 as SGHRS and CDR2 as YFSETQ. The CDR3 length is 13 residues. The CDR3 sequence is CASSFSANEKLFF. The DNA of the CDR3 is TGCGCCAGCAGCTTCAGTGCCAATGAAAAACTGTTTTTT.

The J gene is TRBJ1-1, the V gene TRBV30; TRBD1 matches 7 bases. The germline gives CDR1 GTSNPN, CDR2 SVGIG (reference sequence). Trimming took 5 bases from V and 5 from J; bases not matched to a gene: 5. The CDR3 contains 12 residues. The CDR3 DNA is TGTGCCTGGGCGACAGGGATGACTGAAGCTTTCTTT. This codes for CAWATGMTEAFF. Supplemented by reference TRBV30 and TRBJ1-1, the full variable domain reads SQTIHQWPATLVQPVGSPLSLECTVEGTSNPNLYWYRQAAGRGLQLLFYSVGIGQISSEVPQNLSASRPQDRQFILSSKKLLLSDSGFYLCAWATGMTEAFFGQGTRLTVV.

This chain uses TRBV30 with TRBJ2-7; the D is unclear. This CDR3 is built from 12 residues. CDR1 and CDR2 from the germline V gene are GTSNPN and SVGIG (reference sequence). The V end was cut by 1 base, the J end by 5 bases, with 9 bases between. The CDR3 sequence: CAWSEVIHEQYF. CDR3 in DNA: TGTGCCTGGAGTGAGGTTATCCACGAGCAGTACTTC.

The chain uses TRBV6-5 and TRBJ2-2; TRBD2 matches 8 bases. Trimming cost V 6 bases and J 6 bases; bases outside gene matches: 6. Germline assignment: CDR1 MNHEY and CDR2 SVGAGI. This CDR3 has 14 residues. The CDR3 loop is CASRLAERAGELFF. Written as DNA, the CDR3 is TGTGCCAGCAGACTAGCGGAAAGGGCCGGGGAGCTGTTTTTT.

The V and J genes are TRBV6-1 and TRBJ1-5; weak D call: TRBD1 (5 bases). V lost 7 bases to trimming and J lost 6 bases, with 13 bases between them. The CDR3 covers 13 residues. Per the germline V gene, CDR1 is MNHNS and CDR2 is SASEGT. CDR3 DNA: TGTGCCAGCAAGGAGCAGGGCGGTCAGCCCCAGCATTTT. Translated: CASKEQGGQPQHF.

V gene TRBV7-2 combines with J gene TRBJ2-5; a weak D match, TRBD2 (6 bases). V lost 4 bases, J lost 4 bases, and 13 bases lay in between. The CDR3 extends over 14 amino acids. Germline loops: CDR1 SGHTA, CDR2 FQGNSA. Written as DNA, the CDR3 is TGTGCCAGCAGCTCAAGAAGACTAGGAGAGACCCAGTACTTC. Its translation: CASSSRRLGETQYF.

The chain employs TRBV7-9 and TRBJ1-1; D call uncertain. The CDR3 consists of 13 residues. Looked up from germline, CDR1 is SEHNR and CDR2 is FQNEAQ (reference sequence). The V end lost 5 bases, the J end lost 13 bases, and 20 bases lay between the germline ends. The CDR3 DNA reads as TGTGCCAGCAGCCTTCAACCGGGCGCCGAGGGTTTCTTT. Its translation: CASSLQPGAEGFF.

CDR3 residues: CASSSRPYTDTQYF. The CDR3 DNA reads as TGTGCCAGCAGTTCGAGGCCCTACACAGATACGCAGTATTTT. This chain links TRBV27 with TRBJ2-3; D gene uncertain. Trimming took off 4 bases at V and 2 bases at J, with 10 bases between the two ends. Germline CDR1 MNHEY, CDR2 SMNVEV (reference sequence). This CDR3 contains 14 residues.

The V and J genes are TRBV7-2 and TRBJ2-7, with D perhaps being TRBD1 or TRBD2 (5 bases each). Germline CDR1 SGHTA, CDR2 FQGNSA. CDR3 length equals 16 residues. With 0 bases removed from V and 2 bases from J, the gap between germline ends came to 14 bases. The CDR3 DNA reads as TGTGCCAGCAGCTTAGCCGCCGGGACGCAGCCCTACGAGCAGTACTTC. This sequence encodes CASSLAAGTQPYEQYF.